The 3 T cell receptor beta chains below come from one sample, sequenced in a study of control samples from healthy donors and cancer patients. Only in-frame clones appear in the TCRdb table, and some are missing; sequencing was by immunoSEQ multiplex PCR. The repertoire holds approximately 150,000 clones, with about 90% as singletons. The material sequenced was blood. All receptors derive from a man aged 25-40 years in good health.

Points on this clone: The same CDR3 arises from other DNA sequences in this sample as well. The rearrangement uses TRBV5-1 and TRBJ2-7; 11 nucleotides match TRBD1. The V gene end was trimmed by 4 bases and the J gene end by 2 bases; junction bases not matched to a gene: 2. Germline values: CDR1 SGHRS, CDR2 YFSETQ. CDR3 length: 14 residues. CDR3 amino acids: CASSPGQGAYEQYF. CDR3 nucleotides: TGCGCCAGCAGCCCGGGACAGGGGGCCTACGAGCAGTACTTC.

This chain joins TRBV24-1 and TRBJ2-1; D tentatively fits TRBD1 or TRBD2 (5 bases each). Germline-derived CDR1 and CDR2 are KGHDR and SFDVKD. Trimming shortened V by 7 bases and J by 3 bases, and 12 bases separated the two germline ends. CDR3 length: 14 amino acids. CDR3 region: CATRKGPDYNEQFF. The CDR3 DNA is TGTGCCACCAGGAAGGGACCGGACTACAATGAGCAGTTCTTC.

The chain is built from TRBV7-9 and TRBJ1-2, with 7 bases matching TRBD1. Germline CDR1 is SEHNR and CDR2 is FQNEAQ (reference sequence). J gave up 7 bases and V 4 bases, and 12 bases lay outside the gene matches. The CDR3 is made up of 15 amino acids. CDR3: CASSSQTGEIRGYTF. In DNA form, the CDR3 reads TGTGCCAGCAGCTCCCAAACAGGGGAGATCCGTGGCTACACCTTC.